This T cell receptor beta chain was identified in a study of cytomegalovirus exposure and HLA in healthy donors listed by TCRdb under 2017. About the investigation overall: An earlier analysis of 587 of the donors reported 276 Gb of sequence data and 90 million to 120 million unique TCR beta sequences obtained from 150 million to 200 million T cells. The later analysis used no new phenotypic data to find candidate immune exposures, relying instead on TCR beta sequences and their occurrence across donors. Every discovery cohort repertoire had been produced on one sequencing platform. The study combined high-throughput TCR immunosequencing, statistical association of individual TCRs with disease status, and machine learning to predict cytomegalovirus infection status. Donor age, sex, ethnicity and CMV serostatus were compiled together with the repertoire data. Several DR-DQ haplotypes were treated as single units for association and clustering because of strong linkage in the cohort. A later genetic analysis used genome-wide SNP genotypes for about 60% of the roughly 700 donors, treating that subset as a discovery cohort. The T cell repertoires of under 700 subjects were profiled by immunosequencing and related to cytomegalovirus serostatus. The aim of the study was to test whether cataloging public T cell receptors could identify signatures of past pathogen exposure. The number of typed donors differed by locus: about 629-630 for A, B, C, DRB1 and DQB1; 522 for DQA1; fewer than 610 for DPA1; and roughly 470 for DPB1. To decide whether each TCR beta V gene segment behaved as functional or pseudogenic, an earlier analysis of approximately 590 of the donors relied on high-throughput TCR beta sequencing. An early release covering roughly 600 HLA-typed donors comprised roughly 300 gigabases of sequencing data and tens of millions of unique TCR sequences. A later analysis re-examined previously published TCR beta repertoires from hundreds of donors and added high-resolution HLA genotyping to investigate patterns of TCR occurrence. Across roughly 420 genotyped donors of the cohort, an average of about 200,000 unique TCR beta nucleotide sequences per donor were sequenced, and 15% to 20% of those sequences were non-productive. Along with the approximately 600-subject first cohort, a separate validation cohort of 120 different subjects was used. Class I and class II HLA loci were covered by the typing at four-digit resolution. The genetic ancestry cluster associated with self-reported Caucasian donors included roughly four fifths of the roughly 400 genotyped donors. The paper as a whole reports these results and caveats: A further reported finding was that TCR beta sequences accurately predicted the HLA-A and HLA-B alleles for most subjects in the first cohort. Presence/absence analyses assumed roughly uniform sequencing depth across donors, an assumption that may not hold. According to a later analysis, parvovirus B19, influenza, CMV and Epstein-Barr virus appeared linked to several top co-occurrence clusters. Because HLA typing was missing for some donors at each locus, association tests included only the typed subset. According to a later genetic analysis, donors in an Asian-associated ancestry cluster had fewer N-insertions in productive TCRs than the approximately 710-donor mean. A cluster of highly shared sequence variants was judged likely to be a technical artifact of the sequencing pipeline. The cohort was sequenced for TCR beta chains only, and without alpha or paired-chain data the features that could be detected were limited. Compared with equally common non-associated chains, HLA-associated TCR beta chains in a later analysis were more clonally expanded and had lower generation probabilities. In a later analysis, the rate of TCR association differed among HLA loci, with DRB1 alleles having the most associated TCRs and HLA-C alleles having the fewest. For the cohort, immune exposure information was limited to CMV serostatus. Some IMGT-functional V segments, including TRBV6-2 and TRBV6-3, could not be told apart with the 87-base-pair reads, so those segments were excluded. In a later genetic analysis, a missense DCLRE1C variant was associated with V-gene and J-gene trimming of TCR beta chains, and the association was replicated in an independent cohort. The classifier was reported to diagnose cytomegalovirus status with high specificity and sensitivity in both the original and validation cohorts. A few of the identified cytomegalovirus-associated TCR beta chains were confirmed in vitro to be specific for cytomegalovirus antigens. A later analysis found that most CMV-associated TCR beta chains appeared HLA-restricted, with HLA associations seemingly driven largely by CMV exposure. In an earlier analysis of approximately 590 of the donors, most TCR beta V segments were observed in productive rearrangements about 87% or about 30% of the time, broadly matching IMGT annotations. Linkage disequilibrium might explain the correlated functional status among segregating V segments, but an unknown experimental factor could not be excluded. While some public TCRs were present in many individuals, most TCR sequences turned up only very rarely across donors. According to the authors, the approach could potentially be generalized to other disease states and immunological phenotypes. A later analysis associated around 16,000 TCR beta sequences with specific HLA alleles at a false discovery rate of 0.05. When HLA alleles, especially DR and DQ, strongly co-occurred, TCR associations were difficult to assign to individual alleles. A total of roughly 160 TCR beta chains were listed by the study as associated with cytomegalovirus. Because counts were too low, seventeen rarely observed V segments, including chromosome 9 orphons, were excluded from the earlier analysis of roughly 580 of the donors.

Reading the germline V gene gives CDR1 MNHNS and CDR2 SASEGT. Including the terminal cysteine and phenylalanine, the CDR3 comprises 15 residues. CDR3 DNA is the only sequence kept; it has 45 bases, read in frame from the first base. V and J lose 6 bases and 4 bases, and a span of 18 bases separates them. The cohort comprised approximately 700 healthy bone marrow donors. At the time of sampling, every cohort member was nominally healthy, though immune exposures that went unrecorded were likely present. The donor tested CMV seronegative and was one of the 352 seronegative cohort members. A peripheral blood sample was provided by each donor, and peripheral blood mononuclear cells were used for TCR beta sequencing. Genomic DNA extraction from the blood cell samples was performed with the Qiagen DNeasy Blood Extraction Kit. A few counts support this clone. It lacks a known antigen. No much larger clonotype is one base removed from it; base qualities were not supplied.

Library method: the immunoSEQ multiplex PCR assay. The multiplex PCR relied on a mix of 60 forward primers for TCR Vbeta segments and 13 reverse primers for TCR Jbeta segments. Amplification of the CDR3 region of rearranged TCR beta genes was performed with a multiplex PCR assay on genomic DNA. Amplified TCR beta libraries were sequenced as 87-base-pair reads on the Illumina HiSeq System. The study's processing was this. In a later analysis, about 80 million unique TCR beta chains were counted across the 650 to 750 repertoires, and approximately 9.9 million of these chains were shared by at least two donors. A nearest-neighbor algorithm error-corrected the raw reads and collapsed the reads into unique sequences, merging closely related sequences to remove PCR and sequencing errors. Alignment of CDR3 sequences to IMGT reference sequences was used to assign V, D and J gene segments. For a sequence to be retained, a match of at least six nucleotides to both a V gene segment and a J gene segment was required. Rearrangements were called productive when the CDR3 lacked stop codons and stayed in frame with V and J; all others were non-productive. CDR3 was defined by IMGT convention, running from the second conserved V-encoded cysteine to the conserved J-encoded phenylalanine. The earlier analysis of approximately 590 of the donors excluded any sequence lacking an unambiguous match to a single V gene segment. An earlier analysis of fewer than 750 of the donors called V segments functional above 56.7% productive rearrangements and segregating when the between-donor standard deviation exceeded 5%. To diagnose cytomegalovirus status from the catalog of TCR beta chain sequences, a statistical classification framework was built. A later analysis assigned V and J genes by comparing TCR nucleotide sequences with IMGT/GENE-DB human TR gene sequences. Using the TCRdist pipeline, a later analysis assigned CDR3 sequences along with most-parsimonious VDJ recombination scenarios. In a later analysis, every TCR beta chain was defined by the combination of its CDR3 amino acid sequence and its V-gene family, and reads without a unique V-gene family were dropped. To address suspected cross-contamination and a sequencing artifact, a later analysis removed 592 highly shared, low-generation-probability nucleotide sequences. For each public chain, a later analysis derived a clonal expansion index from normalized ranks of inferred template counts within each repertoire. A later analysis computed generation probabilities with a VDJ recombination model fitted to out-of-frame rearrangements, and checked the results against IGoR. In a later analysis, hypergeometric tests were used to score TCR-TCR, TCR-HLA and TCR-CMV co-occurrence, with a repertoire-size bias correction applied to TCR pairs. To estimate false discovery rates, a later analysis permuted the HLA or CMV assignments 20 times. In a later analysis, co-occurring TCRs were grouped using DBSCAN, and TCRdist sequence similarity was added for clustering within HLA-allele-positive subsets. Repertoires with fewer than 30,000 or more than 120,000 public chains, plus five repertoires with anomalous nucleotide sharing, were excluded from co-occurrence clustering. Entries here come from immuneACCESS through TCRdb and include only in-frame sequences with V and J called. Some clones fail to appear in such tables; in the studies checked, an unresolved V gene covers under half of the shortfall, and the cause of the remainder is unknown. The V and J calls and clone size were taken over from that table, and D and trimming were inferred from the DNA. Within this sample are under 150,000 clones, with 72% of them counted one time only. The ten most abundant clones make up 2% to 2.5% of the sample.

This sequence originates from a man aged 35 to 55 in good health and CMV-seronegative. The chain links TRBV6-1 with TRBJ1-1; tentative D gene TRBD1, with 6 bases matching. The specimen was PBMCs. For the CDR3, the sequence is CASSTGGQGGTEAFF. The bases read TGTGCCAGCAGCACGGGGGGGCAGGGAGGCACTGAAGCTTTCTTT.